The 24 T cell receptor beta chains presented below share a single source sample, sequenced in a study of graft-versus-host responses after intestinal transplantation. Sequencing used immunoSEQ multiplex PCR; TCRdb keeps in-frame clones, though not all of them. The sample holds 62,000 or so clones; roughly nine tenths are singletons and the top ten take 1.5% to 2%. Their antigen targets remain unknown. Sequenced material: unstimulated CD8+ T cells sorted from spleen or lymph node cells, taken before transplant. The origin of the receptors is a human donor who was the organ donor for an intestinal transplant.

This clone appeared a few times. The chain recombines TRBV5-4 with TRBJ2-7, with 10 bases identical to TRBD2. CDR3 length equals 16 residues. CDR1 is SGHNT, CDR2 YYREEE, per germline (reference sequence). With V trimmed by 0 bases and J by 4 bases, 7 bases remained unmatched. CDR3 residues: CASSLVRLAGAYEQYF. CDR3 sequence (DNA): TGTGCCAGCAGCTTGGTCAGGCTAGCGGGAGCGTACGAGCAGTACTTC.

V and J are TRBV27 and TRBJ2-7; D ambiguous. The V gene lost 6 bases and the J gene lost 3 bases, with 12 bases spanning the gap. The CDR3 runs 13 residues. Per germline, CDR1 MNHEY and CDR2 SMNVEV (reference sequence). The CDR3 is CASSPRYLYEQYF. The CDR3 DNA sequence: TGTGCCAGCAGCCCTAGATATCTCTACGAGCAGTACTTC.

The CDR3 region has the DNA TGTGCCAGCAACCAACTAGCGGGTTCTGGGAATGAGCAGTTCTTC. Its translation: CASNQLAGSGNEQFF. V usage is TRBV7-9 and J usage is TRBJ2-1; 9 bases line up with TRBD2. This CDR3 has 15 amino acids. The germline V gene encodes CDR1 SEHNR and CDR2 FQNEAQ (reference sequence). V lost 7 bases, J lost 7 bases, and 11 bases stayed unmatched.

This clone was picked up one time. The rearrangement links TRBV7-2 to TRBJ1-5; TRBD1 aligns across 10 bases. Germline CDR1 SGHTA, CDR2 FQGNSA. Trimming at V came to 1 base and at J to 4 bases, leaving 1 base not matched to a gene. The CDR3 length is 15 residues. The chain's CDR3 is CASSLGGQGNQPQHF. The CDR3 DNA reads TGTGCCAGCAGCTTAGGGGGACAGGGGAATCAGCCCCAGCATTTT. The variable domain in full, with the rest retrieved from reference TRBV7-2 and TRBJ1-5, is GAGVSQSPSNKVTEKGKDVELRCDPISGHTALYWYRQSLGQGLEFLIYFQGNSAPDKSGLPSDRFSAERTGGSVSTLTIQRTQQEDSAVYLCASSLGGQGNQPQHFGDGTRLSIL.

The count of this clone is one. This sequence joins TRBV7-3 and TRBJ2-7; 9 bases are a match to TRBD1. This CDR3 has 15 amino acids. The germline V gene has CDR1 SGHTA and CDR2 FQGTGA. The V gene end was trimmed by 5 bases and the J gene end by 5 bases; junction bases not matched to a gene: 10. The CDR3 loop reads CASSPTSDRGNEQYF. CDR3 bases: TGTGCCAGCAGCCCCACCTCGGACAGGGGAAACGAGCAGTACTTC.

This sequence joins TRBV6-5 and TRBJ2-1; 8 nucleotides match TRBD2. The CDR3 runs 16 residues. Germline-derived CDR1 and CDR2 are MNHEY and SVGAGI. V lost 2 bases, J lost 9 bases, and 12 bases stayed unmatched. The CDR3 region has the DNA TGTGCCAGCAGTTACACAAAACTGGACGGGGGGGTTGAGCAGTTCTTC. It yields the protein CASSYTKLDGGVEQFF.

The chain employs TRBV28 and TRBJ2-1; D perhaps matches TRBD1 (5 bases). Germline assignment: CDR1 MDHEN and CDR2 SYDVKM. This CDR3 spans 12 amino acids. V was pared by 3 bases and J by 7 bases, with 7 bases between. The CDR3 region has the DNA TGTGCCAGCAGTTTGTCAGGGAATGAGCAGTTCTTC. Translating gives CASSLSGNEQFF.

This sequence joins TRBV28 and TRBJ1-5, with no clear D. In germline, CDR1 is MDHEN, CDR2 SYDVKM. The CDR3 loop spans 12 amino acids. V was cut by 6 bases and J by 0 bases, with 3 bases left in between. CDR3 protein: CASRYSNQPQHF. The CDR3 region has the DNA TGTGCCAGCAGATATAGCAATCAGCCCCAGCATTTT.

The chain couples TRBV28 to TRBJ2-5, with 9 bases identical to TRBD2. After removal of 0 bases from V and 4 bases from J, the junction contained 9 bases not matched to a gene. This CDR3 is built from 17 residues. Germline CDR1 and CDR2: MDHEN and SYDVKM. CDR3 DNA sequence: TGTGCCAGCAGTTTATGGCCCGGGACTAGCAGAAGAGAGACCCAGTACTTC. Protein sequence: CASSLWPGTSRRETQYF.

The rearrangement joins TRBV5-5 to TRBJ1-5, with D perhaps matching TRBD1 (5 bases). Germline V CDR1 and CDR2: SGHKS, YYEKEE (reference sequence). The V gene lost 3 bases and the J gene lost 5 bases, with 15 bases spanning the gap. The CDR3 spans 15 residues. CDR3 sequence (DNA): TGTGCCAGCAGCTCCGCAGGGCGCGGAGATCAGCCCCAGCATTTT. Protein product: CASSSAGRGDQPQHF.

This clone was counted a few times. The rearrangement links TRBV28 to TRBJ2-3, with D tentatively TRBD1 (5 bases). The V and J ends lost 4 bases and 0 bases respectively, with 8 bases between them. The CDR3 consists of 14 residues. The germline V gene encodes CDR1 MDHEN and CDR2 SYDVKM. CDR3 nucleotides: TGTGCCAGCAGTTCTCCAGGGAGCACAGATACGCAGTATTTT. Translation gives CASSSPGSTDTQYF.

This rearrangement joins TRBV7-2 to TRBJ1-2; no clear D gene. This CDR3 has 16 residues. Between the trimmed V and J ends, which lost 5 bases and 1 base, there was a span of 17 bases. From germline, CDR1 is SGHTA and CDR2 FQGNSA. CDR3 sequence: CASSRTNQEINYGYTF. The CDR3 region has the DNA TGTGCCAGCAGCCGAACCAACCAGGAAATTAACTATGGCTACACCTTC.

The genes are TRBV21-1 and TRBJ2-1; the table assigns TRBD2, which was not confirmed against the DNA. TRBV21-1 is reported as a pseudogene. The CDR3 consists of 16 residues. The DNA for the CDR3 is TGTGCCAGCAGTATCAAGAGGACTAGCGGATACAATGAGCAGTTCTTC. Its protein product is CASSIKRTSGYNEQFF.

The sample holds one count of this clone. The rearrangement uses TRBV28 and TRBJ1-1, with unresolved D. Trimming took 7 bases from V and 1 from J, leaving 13 bases between them. The CDR3 extends over 14 amino acids. Germline assignment: CDR1 MDHEN and CDR2 SYDVKM. The CDR3 coding sequence is TGTGCCAGCATCTTAGGGCGGGGGAACACTGAAGCTTTCTTT. Its protein is CASILGRGNTEAFF. Drawing the rest from reference TRBV28 and TRBJ1-1, the complete variable domain is DVKVTQSSRYLVKRTGEKVFLECVQDMDHENMFWYRQDPGLGLRLIYFSYDVKMKEKGDIPEGYSVSREKKERFSLILESASTNQTSMYLCASILGRGNTEAFFGQGTRLTVV.

The chain combines TRBV9 with TRBJ2-5; 7 positions match TRBD2. This CDR3 region has 13 residues. Trimming at V came to 3 bases and at J to 8 bases, leaving 7 bases not matched to a gene. CDR1 is SGDLS, CDR2 YYNGEE, per germline. CDR3 residues: CASSGGSGKTQYF. The CDR3 bases are TGTGCCAGCAGCGGGGGGAGCGGGAAAACCCAGTACTTC.

The chain carries TRBV10-3 and TRBJ2-1, with 13 bases identical to TRBD2. CDR3 size: 15 residues. CDR1 is ENHRY and CDR2 is SYGVKD in the germline V gene. The ends lost 5 bases at V and 8 bases at J; junction bases unmatched: 6. Here the CDR3 reads CAISSTSGRLDEQFF. CDR3 DNA: TGTGCCATCAGTTCGACTAGCGGGAGGCTGGATGAGCAGTTCTTC.

V gene TRBV6-6 combines with J gene TRBJ2-2; 7 positions agree with TRBD1. The CDR3 spans 16 residues. Germline V gives CDR1 MNHNY, CDR2 SVGAGI (reference sequence). V was clipped by 3 bases and J by 8 bases; unmatched bases: 12. The DNA for the CDR3 is TGTGCCAGCAGTTATTTACCAGGGGGTCGCTCTGGGGAGCTGTTTTTT. Residues: CASSYLPGGRSGELFF.

This clone was observed a handful of times. The chain combines TRBV6-1 with TRBJ2-7; D might be TRBD2 (5 bases). Trimming took off 2 bases at V and 4 bases at J, with 15 bases between the two ends. This CDR3 spans 15 amino acids. Germline CDR1 reads MNHNS; CDR2 reads SASEGT. The CDR3 sequence: CASSESMGESYEQYF. CDR3 coding DNA: TGTGCCAGCAGTGAAAGTATGGGAGAGAGTTACGAGCAGTACTTC.

J is TRBJ2-1 and V is TRBV28, with 7 positions matching TRBD2. Germline assignment: CDR1 MDHEN and CDR2 SYDVKM. J was trimmed by 3 bases and V by 10 bases; bases with no gene match: 6. The CDR3 covers 13 residues. CDR3 DNA: TGTGCCACAGGGCTAGCGGACTACAATGAGCAGTTCTTC. It encodes CATGLADYNEQFF.

This sequence joins TRBV9 and TRBJ2-2; D unclear. Trimming left V 4 bases short and J 5 bases short, with 3 bases between. Germline V gene data show CDR1 as SGDLS and CDR2 as YYNGEE. This CDR3 contains 11 residues. CDR3 amino acids: CASSLTGELFF. The CDR3 coding sequence is TGTGCCAGCAGCCTAACCGGGGAGCTGTTTTTT.

The chain employs TRBV27 and TRBJ2-1; possibly TRBD2 for D (6 bases). This CDR3 is built from 15 residues. Germline values: CDR1 MNHEY, CDR2 SMNVEV (reference sequence). The V gene lost 6 bases and the J gene lost 3 bases, with 15 bases spanning the gap. The DNA of the CDR3 is TGTGCCAGCAGGGCCGGGAGTAACGACTACAATGAGCAGTTCTTC. Protein sequence: CASRAGSNDYNEQFF.

V gene TRBV6-1 combines with J gene TRBJ2-2; maybe TRBD2 (5 bases). The CDR3 extends over 17 amino acids. V shed 2 bases and J shed 0 bases, with 13 bases lying between them. Germline V CDR1 and CDR2: MNHNS, SASEGT. CDR3 DNA sequence: TGTGCCAGCAGTGAATATTGGGTGGACTCGAACACCGGGGAGCTGTTTTTT. Amino acids: CASSEYWVDSNTGELFF.

This clone showed up just once. The gene calls are TRBV12-5 and TRBJ1-1, with a tentative D call TRBD1 (5 bases). Per germline, CDR1 LGHNT and CDR2 FRNRAP. Trimming cost V 5 bases and J 6 bases, with 13 bases left between them. The CDR3 contains 13 residues. In DNA form, the CDR3 reads TGTGCTAGTGGTCGCGGGAGAGGGGCTGAAGCTTTCTTT. Translating it yields CASGRGRGAEAFF.

J is TRBJ2-2 and V is TRBV18, with a weak D call TRBD1 (6 bases). V was cut by 1 base and J by 2 bases, with 14 bases left in between. The CDR3 covers 17 residues. Germline loops: CDR1 KGHSH, CDR2 LQKENI. CDR3 in DNA: TGTGCCAGCTCACCACTAATACAGGGTCTAAACACCGGGGAGCTGTTTTTT. As protein: CASSPLIQGLNTGELFF.